This is a list of T cell receptor beta chains from one sample in a study of blood T cell repertoires in COVID-19. Method: immunoSEQ multiplex PCR; TCRdb's copy keeps in-frame clones and lacks some. Among approximately 150,000 clones listed, more than 75% were seen once. Sequenced material: peripheral blood. These receptors originate from a woman between 45 and 65 years old with active or convalescent COVID-19. Each CDR3 is given without its conserved first and last residue. A D gene is named only where the DNA matches it firmly. Clone size, where shown, is once, few, many, or a class for clones that have expanded.

>.|TRBV11-2|TRBJ1-3|.
ASSRGLLSGNTIY
>TRBD2|TRBV4-3|TRBJ2-1|.
ASSRLPGLAGGYNEQF
>.|TRBV29-1|TRBJ1-1|.
SVDNRETEAF
>.|TRBV19|TRBJ2-1|.
ASSMRQFYNEQF
>TRBD1|TRBV30|TRBJ1-1|once
AWNQQGARAF
>.|TRBV30|TRBJ1-6|.
AWRNAGVSYNSPLH
>TRBD1|TRBV18|TRBJ2-2|.
ASSPSRTGQSAGELF
>TRBD1|TRBV6-2/TRBV6-3|TRBJ2-5|.
ASSNRGRKETQY
>TRBD2|TRBV4-2|TRBJ2-1|.
ASSRSGTSVEQF
>TRBD2|TRBV5-1|TRBJ2-7|.
ASSLAGGDQSSYEQY
>TRBD1|TRBV2|TRBJ2-7|.
ASSDGTGSNEQY
>TRBD1|TRBV30|TRBJ1-6|.
AWMDRANSPLH
>TRBD1|TRBV2|TRBJ1-2|once
ASSEGQGIGGYT
>.|TRBV20-1|TRBJ2-1|once
SARASGEQF
>.|TRBV9|TRBJ1-1|.
ASSPQVESGAF
>TRBD1|TRBV5-6|TRBJ1-1|.
ASSLSDRLMNTEAF
>.|TRBV11-2|TRBJ2-7|.
ASSLRLSKGYEQY
>.|TRBV9|TRBJ2-1|.
ASSVGQGVIDNEQF
>TRBD1|TRBV7-9|TRBJ2-2|.
ASSPETGGRNTGELF
>TRBD1|TRBV9|TRBJ1-2|.
ASSVEFTDRVDYGYT
>TRBD2|TRBV27|TRBJ2-7|.
ASSTPGTSGSEQY
>.|TRBV2|TRBJ2-5|.
ASSERPGGIGETQY
>TRBD1|TRBV7-9|TRBJ1-5|.
ASSPGTGNQPQH
>TRBD1|TRBV7-9|TRBJ2-3|.
ASSLPHRGQGGDTQY
>.|TRBV12-5|TRBJ2-1|.
ASGLVGGGNEQF
>.|TRBV7-2|TRBJ1-6|.
ASSLPPGRPHNSPLH
>.|TRBV6-1|TRBJ2-2|.
ASSERGRETGELF
>.|TRBV10-3|TRBJ1-4|.
AISEAMLDIATNEKLF
>.|TRBV6-2/TRBV6-3|TRBJ1-1|.
ASSWREGTEAF
>TRBD2|TRBV7-2|TRBJ2-7|.
ASSFQAGNYEQY
>TRBD2|TRBV7-2|TRBJ2-3|.
ASGYPSGGSDTQY
>TRBD1|TRBV7-2|TRBJ1-5|.
ASSYGPGGLQPQH
>TRBD1|TRBV2|TRBJ1-5|.
ASRRGDRGNQPQH
>TRBD1|TRBV10-3|TRBJ1-2|.
AIRATGEPIYGYT
>TRBD2|TRBV28|TRBJ2-2|.
ASSLGRTSGGPGELF
>TRBD2|TRBV29-1|TRBJ2-7|few
SVEASGSSYEQY
>.|TRBV10-3|TRBJ1-4|.
AISAGINEKLF
>TRBD1|TRBV6-5|TRBJ1-2|.
ASSYSRDRVGGYT
>.|TRBV7-2|TRBJ2-1|.
ASSPSGRFGNEQF
>.|TRBV5-1|TRBJ2-5|once
ASSLGPGVTLQETQY
>TRBD2|TRBV7-2|TRBJ2-7|.
ASSKGTSGAPYEQY
>TRBD1|TRBV15|TRBJ1-6|few
ATSTSRDRGSYNSPLH
>.|TRBV27|TRBJ2-7|.
ASSPLPGHTYEQY